This TCR beta chain was found in a study of T cell repertoires in cytomegalovirus infection. About the study: CMV epitopes that were recently identified and HLA-C-restricted were used alongside well-studied HLA-B-restricted ones. It can be stated that public TCR beta signatures indicated CMV infection as well as a matching HLA type. Study-level findings and limits: CMV-specific TCR beta clonotypes restricted by HLA-C were the ones dominating the ex vivo response. The cumulative frequency of public TCR beta families identified carriers of CMV plus the relevant HLA.

Germline V gene data show CDR1 as SGHVS and CDR2 as FNYEAQ. Germline trimming cut 11 bases from V and 0 bases from J; bases unmatched to any gene: 5. The CDR3 sequence is 14 residues long. TCRdb re-called the reads with MiXCR, one entry per CDR3 protein. This sample has 140,000 to 150,000 distinct CDR3 sequences, with about 31% found just once. The sample holds a few counts of this clonotype. What it recognizes is unknown. The chain carries TRBV7-6 and TRBJ2-2; 8 bases are shared with TRBD1. Sample: CD8+ T cells from cultured PBMCs, taken from culture after CMV antigen stimulation. This clonotype originated in a human donor in good health (CMV status not recorded). Some clones in this sample may be carry-over from other donors' samples. CDR3 amino acids: CAALGQANTGELFF. The CDR3 DNA reads TGTGCCGCCTTGGGACAGGCGAACACCGGGGAGCTGTTTTTT.